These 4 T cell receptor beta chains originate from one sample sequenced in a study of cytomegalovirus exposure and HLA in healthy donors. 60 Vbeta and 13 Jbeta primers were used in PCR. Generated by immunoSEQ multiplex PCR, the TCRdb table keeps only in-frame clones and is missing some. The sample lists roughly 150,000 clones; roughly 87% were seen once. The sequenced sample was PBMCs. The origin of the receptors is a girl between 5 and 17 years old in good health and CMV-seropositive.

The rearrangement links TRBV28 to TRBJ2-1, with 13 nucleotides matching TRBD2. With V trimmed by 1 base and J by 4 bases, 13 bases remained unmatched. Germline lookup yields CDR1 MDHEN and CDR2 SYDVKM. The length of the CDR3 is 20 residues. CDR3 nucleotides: TGTGCCAGCAGTTTATTGGGTACCGGACTAGCGGGAGTGAGATACAATGAGCAGTTCTTC. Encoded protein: CASSLLGTGLAGVRYNEQFF.

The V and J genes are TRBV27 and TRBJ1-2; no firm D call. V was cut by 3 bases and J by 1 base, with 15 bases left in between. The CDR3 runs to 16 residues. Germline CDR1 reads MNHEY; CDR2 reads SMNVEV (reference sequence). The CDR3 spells CASSLLSGYYNYGYTF. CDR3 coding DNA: TGTGCCAGCAGTTTGTTGAGCGGTTATTATAACTATGGCTACACCTTC.

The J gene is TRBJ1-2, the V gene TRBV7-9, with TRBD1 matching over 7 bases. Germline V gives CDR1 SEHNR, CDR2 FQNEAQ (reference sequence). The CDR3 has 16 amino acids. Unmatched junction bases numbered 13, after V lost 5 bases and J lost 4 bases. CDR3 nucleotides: TGTGCCAGCAGCCTCCGGGACAGCAAACACTCCTATGGCTACACCTTC. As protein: CASSLRDSKHSYGYTF.

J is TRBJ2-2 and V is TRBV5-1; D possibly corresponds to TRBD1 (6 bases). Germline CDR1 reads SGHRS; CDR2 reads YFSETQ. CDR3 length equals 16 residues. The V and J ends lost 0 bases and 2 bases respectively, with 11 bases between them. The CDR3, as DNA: TGCGCCAGCAGCTTGGGGCCGGGACACAACACCGGGGAGCTGTTTTTT. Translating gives CASSLGPGHNTGELFF.